A selection of T cell receptor beta chains follows, all from one sample in a study of CD8 T cells in ankylosing spondylitis. One entry per CDR3 protein results from TCRdb running MiXCR on the 5' RACE reads. The sample contains approximately 300,000 distinct CDR3 sequences, 8% of which appear only once. Source material: blood, either unsorted or a sorted T cell fraction (not recorded which). These receptors came from a male donor with ankylosing spondylitis. The CDR3 runs from the conserved cysteine through the conserved F or W. D genes are given only for firm matches. Clone size is given for some rows only: seen once, a few or many times, or a class if the clone is expanded.

d_gene	v_gene	j_gene	abundance	CDR3aa	CDR3nt
TRBD2	TRBV29-1	TRBJ2-1	many	CSVGPTRTSGRSAYYNEQFF	TGCAGCGTTGGTCCCACCAGGACTAGCGGGAGAAGTGCCTACTACAATGAGCAGTTCTTC
NA	TRBV15	TRBJ2-3	few	CATSRLPTSTDTQYF	TGTGCCACCAGCAGACTTCCGACTTCCACAGATACGCAGTATTTT
TRBD2	TRBV5-1	TRBJ2-7	many	CASSLGASGDEQYF	TGCGCCAGCAGCTTGGGGGCTAGCGGTGACGAGCAGTACTTC
NA	TRBV7-2	TRBJ2-2	few	CASGTTQAGELFF	TGTGCCAGCGGGACGACCCAGGCCGGGGAGCTGTTTTTT
NA	TRBV15	TRBJ2-3	NA	CATSRERLPQDTQYF	TGTGCCACCAGCAGAGAGAGACTACCACAGGATACGCAGTATTTT
NA	TRBV10-3	TRBJ2-7	few	CAISESRRGRYEQYF	TGTGCCATCAGTGAGTCTCGAAGGGGACGCTACGAGCAGTACTTC
TRBD2	TRBV2	TRBJ2-1	NA	CASSSFSGRAGNEQFF	TGTGCCAGCAGCTCATTTAGCGGGAGGGCCGGGAATGAGCAGTTCTTC
TRBD1	TRBV12-3/TRBV12-4	TRBJ1-5	NA	CASSPGTGGPQPQHF	TGTGCCAGCAGCCCCGGGACAGGGGGCCCTCAGCCCCAGCATTTT
NA	TRBV5-1	TRBJ2-2	NA	CASSLPPGGELFF	TGCGCCAGCAGCTTGCCTCCAGGGGGGGAGCTGTTTTTT
TRBD2	TRBV11-2	TRBJ2-1	many	CASSPLAGMFNEQFF	TGTGCCAGCAGCCCCCTAGCGGGAATGTTCAATGAGCAGTTCTTC
NA	TRBV6-1	TRBJ1-1	few	CASRGDRDFTEAFF	TGTGCCAGCAGAGGTGATAGGGACTTCACTGAAGCTTTCTTT
NA	TRBV4-2	TRBJ2-5	many	CASSQEEARQQTQYF	TGTGCCAGCAGCCAAGAAGAGGCACGCCAGCAGACCCAGTACTTC
TRBD2	TRBV11-2	TRBJ2-3	few	CASGPLIASGRRTDTQYF	TGTGCCAGCGGCCCTCTAATAGCTAGCGGGAGAAGAACAGATACGCAGTATTTT